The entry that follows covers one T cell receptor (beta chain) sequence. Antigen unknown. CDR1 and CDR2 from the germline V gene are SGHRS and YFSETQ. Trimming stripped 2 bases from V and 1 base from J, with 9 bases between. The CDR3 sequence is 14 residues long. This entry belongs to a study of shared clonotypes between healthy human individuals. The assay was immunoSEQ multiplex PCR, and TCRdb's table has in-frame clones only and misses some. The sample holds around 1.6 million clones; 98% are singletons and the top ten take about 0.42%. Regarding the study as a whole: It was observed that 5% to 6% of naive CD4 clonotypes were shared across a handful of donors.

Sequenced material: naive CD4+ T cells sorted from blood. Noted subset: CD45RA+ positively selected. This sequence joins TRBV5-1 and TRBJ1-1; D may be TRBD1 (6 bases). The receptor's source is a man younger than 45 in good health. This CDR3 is CASSFPGANTEAFF. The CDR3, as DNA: TGCGCCAGCAGCTTCCCGGGGGCGAACACTGAAGCTTTCTTT.